This is a list of T cell receptor beta chains from one sample in a study of OX40 agonist ivuxolimab in advanced cancers. Profiled with immunoSEQ multiplex PCR; TCRdb holds only in-frame clones, not every one. This sample yields about 50,000 clones, of which 85% are seen a single time; approximately 3% belongs to the top ten. The sample here was CD4+ or CD8+ T cells sorted from blood, taken in a trial of the OX40 agonist ivuxolimab. The receptors were sampled from an adult with an advanced solid tumor such as melanoma, head and neck, liver or kidney cancer. CDR3s leave out the opening cysteine and the closing phenylalanine or tryptophan. Each record gives: V gene, CDR3 protein.

V gene: TRBV7-9; CDR3 protein: ASSYRTSMGSETQY
V gene: TRBV19; CDR3 protein: ASSPGTGRYEQY
V gene: TRBV7-2; CDR3 protein: ASSLLGSGAVNEQF
V gene: TRBV7-9; CDR3 protein: ASSEGGVPEAF
V gene: TRBV7-2; CDR3 protein: ASSVGTGGVYGYT
V gene: TRBV25-1; CDR3 protein: ASSEYGGAGTEAF
V gene: TRBV10-3; CDR3 protein: AISASGISYEQY
V gene: TRBV6-5; CDR3 protein: ASRLVSGTEAF
V gene: TRBV18; CDR3 protein: ASSPRTDTEAF
V gene: TRBV18; CDR3 protein: ASSLSDGGYT
V gene: TRBV2; CDR3 protein: ASKEGLAIAYNEQF
V gene: TRBV14; CDR3 protein: ASSQWTITDTQY
V gene: TRBV11-3; CDR3 protein: ASSSPRDKPYEQY
V gene: TRBV5-1; CDR3 protein: ASSRTGWNEQF
V gene: TRBV29-1; CDR3 protein: SVCRDRYNEQF
V gene: TRBV6-4; CDR3 protein: ASTSWDSYGYT
V gene: TRBV5-1; CDR3 protein: ASSLTGPSGNQPQH
V gene: TRBV7-9; CDR3 protein: ASSLKQGLAGLYEQY
V gene: TRBV15; CDR3 protein: ATSRDPGNEKLF
V gene: TRBV6-5; CDR3 protein: ASSRSGGDGEQF
V gene: TRBV4-3; CDR3 protein: ASSRQQAGVSTDTQY
V gene: TRBV6-5; CDR3 protein: ASSGWGEQF
V gene: TRBV7-6; CDR3 protein: ASSAGLTYEQY
V gene: TRBV18; CDR3 protein: ASSAGTGRLANYGYT
V gene: TRBV4-3; CDR3 protein: ASSQERQGWGGYT
V gene: TRBV11-3; CDR3 protein: ASSPGQVIYNEQF
V gene: TRBV10-3; CDR3 protein: AISELRPNSGANVLT
V gene: TRBV4-3; CDR3 protein: ASSQDSTGVIGSSTEAF
V gene: TRBV19; CDR3 protein: ASSIGSRETQY
V gene: TRBV11-3; CDR3 protein: ASSLGTSGRGETQY
V gene: TRBV19; CDR3 protein: ASRPAGSYNEQF